This T cell receptor beta chain was found in a study of T cell responses to AZD1222 COVID-19 vaccine. Here immunoSEQ multiplex PCR was the method, and the copy in TCRdb shows in-frame clones only, minus some. Among approximately 100,000 clones listed, approximately 90% were seen once. Germline V gives CDR1 KGHDR, CDR2 SFDVKD. V lost 4 bases and J lost 6; bases outside the gene matches: 7. This CDR3 has 15 amino acids. This sequence originates from an adult in good health. The J gene is TRBJ2-1, the V gene TRBV24-1, with 8 bases identical to TRBD2. This sample comprised peripheral blood, obtained on day 0 of AZD1222 vaccination. The CDR3 reads CATSEDRGGFNEQFF. The CDR3 DNA sequence: TGTGCCACCAGTGAAGATCGGGGGGGTTTCAATGAGCAGTTCTTC.